The T cell receptor (beta chain) under discussion was sequenced for a study of blood T cells in healthy people across ages. Next came a second PCR, run for 7 to 11 cycles, which used a sample-barcoded 5' primer along with a J-beta primer mix. TCRdb ran MiXCR on the 5' RACE reads and lists one entry per CDR3 protein. The data show 800,000 or so distinct CDR3 sequences, roughly 25% seen once. This clonotype was detected only a few times. The CDR3 extends over 14 amino acids. V lost 4 bases, J lost 0 bases, and 10 bases lay in between. Germline CDR1 SQVTM, CDR2 ANQGSEA. These data were likewise used in another study, on T cells of mothers and their children. That source notes: The M1S primer of the second PCR added sample barcodes and 2-4 random nucleotides. Related mother-child pairs shared slightly more overlap than unrelated pairs, but the difference was non-significant.

The specimen was blood. J is TRBJ2-1 and V is TRBV29-1; D is undetermined. This sequence originates from a boy younger than 18 in good health. The CDR3 loop reads CSVGLQPSYNEQFF. CDR3 sequence (DNA): TGCAGCGTTGGCCTACAGCCCTCCTACAATGAGCAGTTCTTC.